A single T cell receptor (beta chain) is shown here with its context. Trimming shortened V by 0 bases and J by 7 bases, and 13 bases separated the two germline ends. The CDR3 runs 14 residues. Germline loops: CDR1 SGHRS, CDR2 YFSETQ. This specimen belongs to a study of cytomegalovirus exposure and HLA in healthy donors. The PCR made use of 60 Vbeta and 13 Jbeta primers. Assay: immunoSEQ multiplex PCR; the TCRdb copy retains only in-frame clones and omits some. The sample has approximately 110,000 clones. Material for sequencing was PBMCs. The rearrangement links TRBV5-1 to TRBJ1-2, with D perhaps matching TRBD1 (5 bases). This TCR was sampled from a man in his thirties or forties in good health and CMV-seronegative. The CDR3 DNA follows: TGCGCCAGCAGCTTGGAAGGGGCAGGGATTGGCTACACCTTC. The encoded protein is CASSLEGAGIGYTF.